This entry concerns a single TCR beta chain. This clone turned up a few times. It has no known antigen specificity. One base away there is no much larger clone; base qualities are not given. From each donor, a single peripheral blood sample of roughly 0.11 L on average was drawn into heparinised tubes. Naive, central memory, regulatory and stem cell-like memory CD4+ T cells were sorted on a BD FACSAria II using a panel including CD45RO, CCR7, CD25, CD127, CD95 and CD27. Purity was above 95% for every sorted population. PBMCs were isolated right away by Lymphoprep density gradient centrifugation and were stained directly, without culture. To minimize batch effects, samples were stained and sorted in pairs, one healthy donor with one patient per experiment. This specimen comes from a study of beta chain features in type 1 diabetes (dated by TCRdb to 2016 to 2019). About the study as a whole: Mean age, gender distribution, total cell number and subset yield did not differ between patients and healthy donors. A total of approximately 99,000,000 sorted cells were examined across all samples, and RNA yield correlated strongly with the number of cells per subset. The study compared the TCRB repertoires of sorted circulating CD4+ T cell subsets in recently diagnosed type 1 diabetes patients with those in matched healthy donors. Whereas all 28 donors provided naive and central memory subsets, regulatory and stem cell-like memory subsets were isolated from just 8 patients and roughly eight healthy donors.

The entire amount of isolated RNA was reverse transcribed using the High Capacity cDNA Reverse Transcription Kit, so the sequenced TCRB transcripts were expressed ones. Naive, central memory and regulatory T cell samples underwent deep immunoSEQ sequencing, averaging about 3.57 million total reads per sample. After sorted cells were lysed in RLT buffer, RNA was extracted with DNase-treated RNeasy Micro or Mini kits, with the choice depending on cell number. To prevent cross-contamination, each cell subset was processed individually, whereas patient and healthy donor samples were processed jointly. The immunoSEQ multiplex PCR was used to amplify TCRB sequences from cDNA, yielding 87-bp fragments that span the CDR3 region. Sequencing of the amplicons was performed on the Illumina HiSeq platform. The source study handled its data this way. PCR bias was corrected computationally using synthetic template baselines, and reads within Hamming distance 2 were collapsed, with unmergeable singletons discarded. By aligning reads against IMGT, V, D and J genes, CDR3 length, and insertions or deletions at six rearrangement sites were assigned. Within each subset, clonotype counts were normalized to sorted cell number, after which true diversity and Gini coefficients were computed with the tcR R package. Repertoire sharing was quantified using the overlap coefficient calculated on TCRB nucleotide sequences. TCRdb's version of the immuneACCESS table is confined to in-frame rearrangements and falls short of the full clone set. An unresolved V gene accounts for under half of the shortfall where checked; the remainder is of unknown origin. V, J and clone size are those of that table, while D and trimming were read from the DNA. The sample table records 400,000 or so clones; around 9.6% of these occur just once. The ten largest clones take up roughly 0.54% of the sample.

Overall results and qualifications from the work: Shorter templates might have been favored by PCR, but patient and control samples were amplified and corrected together, so both groups would have been affected equally by any skew. Because small numbers of individuals were included in the HLA sub-analyses, any influence of HLA type on TCRB rearrangement was left unresolved. At VDJ recombination sites, patients with type 1 diabetes made fewer insertions and deleted more nucleotides, a pattern implying thymic rearrangement abnormalities. Naive, central memory and regulatory TCRB repertoires appeared to be more similar among patients than among healthy donors. In all four CD4+ subsets, TCRB CDR3 length was moderately but significantly shorter in type 1 diabetes patients. Sequencing cDNA rather than genomic DNA could over-represent highly expressing activated cells, although activation and CD3 levels did not differ between groups.

From the cysteine up to the phenylalanine, the CDR3 has a length of 14 residues. The read is trimmed to its CDR3 DNA, 42 bases read in frame from base 1. Trimming at the junction amounts to 5 bases on V and 4 bases on J, and the germline ends lie 12 bases apart. The CDR1 and CDR2 encoded by the germline V gene (reference sequence) are SEHNR and FQNEAQ. This clonotype was obtained from a man aged 25-45 years with type 1 diabetes. The sample comprised central memory CD4+ T cells from blood. The rearranged chain carries TRBV7-9 and TRBJ2-4, with TRBD1 tentatively as D gene (6 bases match). The CDR3 protein is CASSPDRTKNIQYF. The bases are TGTGCCAGCAGCCCCGACAGGACAAAAAACATTCAGTACTTC.